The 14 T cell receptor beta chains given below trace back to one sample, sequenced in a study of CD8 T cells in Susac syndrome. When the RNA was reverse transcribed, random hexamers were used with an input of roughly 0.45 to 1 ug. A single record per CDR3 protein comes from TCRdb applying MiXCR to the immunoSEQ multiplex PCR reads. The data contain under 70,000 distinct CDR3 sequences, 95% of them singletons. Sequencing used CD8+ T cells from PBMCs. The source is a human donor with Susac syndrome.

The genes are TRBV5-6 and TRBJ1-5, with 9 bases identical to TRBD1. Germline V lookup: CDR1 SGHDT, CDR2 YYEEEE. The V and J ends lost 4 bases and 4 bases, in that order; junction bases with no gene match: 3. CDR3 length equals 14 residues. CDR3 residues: CASSQGTGNQPQHF. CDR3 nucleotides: TGTGCCAGCAGCCAAGGGACAGGGAATCAGCCCCAGCATTTT.

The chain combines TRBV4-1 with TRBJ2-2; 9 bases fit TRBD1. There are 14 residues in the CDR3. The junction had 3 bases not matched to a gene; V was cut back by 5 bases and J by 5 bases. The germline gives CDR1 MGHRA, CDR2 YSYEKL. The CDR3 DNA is TGCGCCAGCAGCTTCGGACAGGGGACCGGGGAGCTGTTTTTT. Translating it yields CASSFGQGTGELFF.

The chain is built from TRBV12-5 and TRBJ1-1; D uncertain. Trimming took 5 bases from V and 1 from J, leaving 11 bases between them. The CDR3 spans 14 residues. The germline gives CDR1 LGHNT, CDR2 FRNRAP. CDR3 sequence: CASGPGLGNTEAFF. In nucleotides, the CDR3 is TGTGCTAGTGGTCCTGGACTCGGGAACACTGAAGCTTTCTTT.

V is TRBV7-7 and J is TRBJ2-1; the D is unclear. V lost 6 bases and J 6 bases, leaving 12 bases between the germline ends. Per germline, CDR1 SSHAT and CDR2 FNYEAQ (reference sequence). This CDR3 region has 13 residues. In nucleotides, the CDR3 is TGTGCCAGCAGTGACCTGCTGGCCAATGAGCAGTTCTTC. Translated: CASSDLLANEQFF.

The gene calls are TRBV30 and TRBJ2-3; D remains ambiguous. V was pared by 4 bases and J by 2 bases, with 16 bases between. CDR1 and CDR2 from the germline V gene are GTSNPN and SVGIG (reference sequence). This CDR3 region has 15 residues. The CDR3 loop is CAWTAYVRPTDTQYF. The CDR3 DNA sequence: TGTGCCTGGACCGCATACGTCCGACCCACAGATACGCAGTATTTT.

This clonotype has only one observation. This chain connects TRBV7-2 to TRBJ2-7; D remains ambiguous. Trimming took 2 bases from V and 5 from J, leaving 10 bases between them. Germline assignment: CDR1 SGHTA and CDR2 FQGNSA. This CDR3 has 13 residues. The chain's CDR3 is CASSLNSADEQYF. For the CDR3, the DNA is TGTGCCAGCAGCTTAAACAGTGCAGACGAGCAGTACTTC.

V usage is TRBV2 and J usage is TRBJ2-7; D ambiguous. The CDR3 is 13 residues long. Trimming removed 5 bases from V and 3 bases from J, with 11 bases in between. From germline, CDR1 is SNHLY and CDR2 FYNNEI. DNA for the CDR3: TGTGCCAGCAGTCCCAGCGCTTACTACGAGCAGTACTTC. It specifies CASSPSAYYEQYF.

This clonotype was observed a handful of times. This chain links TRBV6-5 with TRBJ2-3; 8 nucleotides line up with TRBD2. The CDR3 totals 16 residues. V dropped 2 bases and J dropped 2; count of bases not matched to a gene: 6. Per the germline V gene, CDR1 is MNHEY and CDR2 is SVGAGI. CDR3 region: CASSYGLARDTDTQYF. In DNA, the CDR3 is TGTGCCAGCAGTTACGGACTAGCCCGGGACACAGATACGCAGTATTTT.

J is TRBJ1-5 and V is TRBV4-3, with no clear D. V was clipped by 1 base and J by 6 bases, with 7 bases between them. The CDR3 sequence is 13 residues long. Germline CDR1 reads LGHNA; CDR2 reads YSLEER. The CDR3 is CASSQVGGQPQHF. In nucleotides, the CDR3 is TGCGCCAGCAGCCAAGTTGGTGGTCAGCCCCAGCATTTT.

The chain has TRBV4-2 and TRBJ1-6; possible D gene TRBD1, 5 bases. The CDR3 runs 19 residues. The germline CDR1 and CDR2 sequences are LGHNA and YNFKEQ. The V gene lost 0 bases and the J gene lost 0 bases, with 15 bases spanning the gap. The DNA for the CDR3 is TGTGCCAGCAGCCAAGATGGGGCGCGGCCCAGCTCCTATAATTCACCCCTCCACTTT. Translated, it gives CASSQDGARPSSYNSPLHF.

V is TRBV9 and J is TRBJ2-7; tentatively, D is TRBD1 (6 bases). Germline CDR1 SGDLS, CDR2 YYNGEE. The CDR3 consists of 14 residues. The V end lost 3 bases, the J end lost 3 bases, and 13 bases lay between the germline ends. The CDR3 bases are TGTGCCAGCAGCGAACAGGGAAAGGGCTACGAGCAGTACTTC. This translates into CASSEQGKGYEQYF.

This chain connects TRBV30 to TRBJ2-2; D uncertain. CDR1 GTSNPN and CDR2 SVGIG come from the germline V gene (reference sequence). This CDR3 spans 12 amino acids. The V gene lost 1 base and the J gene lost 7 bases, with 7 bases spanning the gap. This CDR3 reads CAWSESGGELFF. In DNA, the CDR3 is TGTGCCTGGAGTGAGAGTGGCGGGGAGCTGTTTTTT.

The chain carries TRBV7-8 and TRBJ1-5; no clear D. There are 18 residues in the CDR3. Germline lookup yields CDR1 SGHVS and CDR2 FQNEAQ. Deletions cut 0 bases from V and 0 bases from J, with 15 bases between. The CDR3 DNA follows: TGTGCCAGCAGCTTAGCGAGGAGTTACTTTGATAGCAATCAGCCCCAGCATTTT. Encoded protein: CASSLARSYFDSNQPQHF.

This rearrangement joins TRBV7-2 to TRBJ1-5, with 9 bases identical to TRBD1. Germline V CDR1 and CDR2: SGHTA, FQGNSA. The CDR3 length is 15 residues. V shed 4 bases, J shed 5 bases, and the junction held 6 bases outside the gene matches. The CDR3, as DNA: TGTGCCAGCAGCTCCCGGACAGGGGATGATCAGCCCCAGCATTTT. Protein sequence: CASSSRTGDDQPQHF. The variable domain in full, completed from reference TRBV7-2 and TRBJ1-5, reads GAGVSQSPSNKVTEKGKDVELRCDPISGHTALYWYRQSLGQGLEFLIYFQGNSAPDKSGLPSDRFSAERTGGSVSTLTIQRTQQEDSAVYLCASSSRTGDDQPQHFGDGTRLSIL.